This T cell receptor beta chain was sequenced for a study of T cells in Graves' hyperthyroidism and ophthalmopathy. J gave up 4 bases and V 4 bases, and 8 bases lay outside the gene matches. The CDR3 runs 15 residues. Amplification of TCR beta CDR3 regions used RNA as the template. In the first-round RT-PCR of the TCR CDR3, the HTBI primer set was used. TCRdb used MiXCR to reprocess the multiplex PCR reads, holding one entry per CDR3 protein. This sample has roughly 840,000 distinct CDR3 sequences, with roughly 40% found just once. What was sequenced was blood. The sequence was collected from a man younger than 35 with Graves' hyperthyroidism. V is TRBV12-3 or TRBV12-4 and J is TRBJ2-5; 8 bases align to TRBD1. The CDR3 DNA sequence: TGTGCCAGCAGTTCCCTCGACAGGGGAGGAGAGACCCAGTACTTC. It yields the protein CASSSLDRGGETQYF.